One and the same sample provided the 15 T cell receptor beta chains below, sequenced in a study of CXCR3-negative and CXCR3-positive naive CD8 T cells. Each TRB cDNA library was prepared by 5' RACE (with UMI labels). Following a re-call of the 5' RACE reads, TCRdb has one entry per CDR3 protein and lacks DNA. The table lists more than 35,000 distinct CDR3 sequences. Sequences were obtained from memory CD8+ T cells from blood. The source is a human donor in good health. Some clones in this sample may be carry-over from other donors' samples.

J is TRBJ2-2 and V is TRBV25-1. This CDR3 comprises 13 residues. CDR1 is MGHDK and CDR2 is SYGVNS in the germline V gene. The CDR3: CASSELYTGELFF.

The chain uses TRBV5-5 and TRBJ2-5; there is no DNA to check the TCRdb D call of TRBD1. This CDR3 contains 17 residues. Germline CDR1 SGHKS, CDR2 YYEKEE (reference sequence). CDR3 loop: CASSLDGPRQPQETQYF.

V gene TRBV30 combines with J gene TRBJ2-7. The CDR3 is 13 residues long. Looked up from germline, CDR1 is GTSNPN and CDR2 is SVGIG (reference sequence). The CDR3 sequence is CAWRMGSSYEQYF.

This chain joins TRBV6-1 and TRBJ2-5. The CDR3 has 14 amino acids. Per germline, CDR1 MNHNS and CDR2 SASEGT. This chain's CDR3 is CASSDPGMQETQYF.

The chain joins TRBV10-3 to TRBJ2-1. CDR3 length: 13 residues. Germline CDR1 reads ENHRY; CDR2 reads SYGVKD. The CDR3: CATQVDSYNEQFF.

This CDR3 is CSVERGDGYTF. The chain is built from TRBV29-1 and TRBJ1-2. There are 11 residues in the CDR3. Germline V gives CDR1 SQVTM, CDR2 ANQGSEA.

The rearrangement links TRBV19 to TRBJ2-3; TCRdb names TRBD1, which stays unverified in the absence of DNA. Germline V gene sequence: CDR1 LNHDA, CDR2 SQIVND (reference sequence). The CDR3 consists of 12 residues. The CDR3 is CATSPLGDTQYF.

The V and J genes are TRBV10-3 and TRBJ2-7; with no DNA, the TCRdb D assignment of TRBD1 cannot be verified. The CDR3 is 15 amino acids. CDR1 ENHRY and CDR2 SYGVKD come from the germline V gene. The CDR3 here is CAISDADRRSGEQYF.

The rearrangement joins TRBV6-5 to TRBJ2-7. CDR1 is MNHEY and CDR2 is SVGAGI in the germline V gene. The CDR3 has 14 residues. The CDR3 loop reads CASSYGTMTYEQYF.

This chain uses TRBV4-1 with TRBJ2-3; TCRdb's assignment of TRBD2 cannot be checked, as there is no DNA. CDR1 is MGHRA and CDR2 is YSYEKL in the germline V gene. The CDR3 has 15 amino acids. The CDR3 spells CASSPLAGRTDTQYF.

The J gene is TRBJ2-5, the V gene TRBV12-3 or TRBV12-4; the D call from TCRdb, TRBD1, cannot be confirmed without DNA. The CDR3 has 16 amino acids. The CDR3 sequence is CASSPPGGRAGETQYF.

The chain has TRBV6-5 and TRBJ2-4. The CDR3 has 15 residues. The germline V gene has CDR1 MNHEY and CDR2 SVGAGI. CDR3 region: CASSSGLGTKNIQYF.

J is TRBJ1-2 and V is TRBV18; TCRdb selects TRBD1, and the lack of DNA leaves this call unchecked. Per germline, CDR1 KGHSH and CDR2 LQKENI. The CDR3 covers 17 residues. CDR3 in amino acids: CASSPVPGQGSFVGYTF.

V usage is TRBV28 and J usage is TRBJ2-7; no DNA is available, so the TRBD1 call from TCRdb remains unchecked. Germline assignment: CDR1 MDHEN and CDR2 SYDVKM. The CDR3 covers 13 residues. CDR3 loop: CASNPGSSYEQYF.

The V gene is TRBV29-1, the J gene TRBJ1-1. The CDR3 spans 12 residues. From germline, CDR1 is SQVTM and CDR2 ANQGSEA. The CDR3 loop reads CSAVRGGTEAFF.